The clone carrying this T cell receptor (beta chain) has a handful of counts. These data originate in a study of identical twins. Germline V gene data show CDR1 as SGDLS and CDR2 as YYNGEE. With 2 bases removed from V and 7 bases from J, the gap between germline ends came to 16 bases. The CDR3 extends over 15 amino acids. TCRdb used MiXCR to reprocess the 5' RACE reads, holding one entry per CDR3 protein. The data hold around 250,000 distinct CDR3 sequences, with 6.5% to 8% observed a single time. These data also featured in a second study, about T cells expressing NK-cell markers.

The V call is TRBV9, the J call TRBJ1-5, with D possibly matching TRBD1 (5 bases). This receptor was identified in a woman younger than 30 in good health. The sequenced sample was CD8+ T cells sorted from blood. The CDR3 protein is CASSVSYGGWQPQHF. DNA for the CDR3: TGTGCCAGCAGCGTGTCCTATGGGGGGTGGCAGCCCCAGCATTTT.